Listed here is a single T cell receptor beta chain. Antigen unknown. This specimen comes from a study of cytomegalovirus exposure and HLA in healthy donors. Turning to the study itself: Early on, a data release was issued that held roughly 80 million unique TCRs from HLA-typed donors. Points from the study as a whole: Owing to their indistinguishability, certain V segments, notably TRBV6-2 and TRBV6-3, were excluded. Beyond CMV serostatus, there was no information to go on about immune exposure. Segments of the TCR beta V type were, in most cases, productive about 90% or about 30% of the time in an earlier analysis.

CDR3 length equals 14 residues. The trim removed 3 bases at V and 6 bases at J, leaving 8 bases unmatched. The germline gives CDR1 SGHVS, CDR2 FQNEAQ. Primers for the PCR totalled 60 Vbeta and 13 Jbeta. This table comes from immunoSEQ multiplex PCR, and its TCRdb copy is limited to in-frame clones, with some not included. The sample carries some 170,000 clones, less than 90% recorded once. This sequence originates from a middle-aged man in good health and CMV-seropositive. The J gene is TRBJ2-7, the V gene TRBV7-8, with 7 bases matching TRBD1. Sequencing was carried out using PBMCs. The CDR3 DNA is TGTGCCAGCAGCTTGATGACAGGGACCCGCGAGCAGTACTTC. It yields the protein CASSLMTGTREQYF.